This TCR beta chain was obtained from a study of human T cells and chemical hapten exposure. Study-wide context: Application of 0.01% DPC to the upper back was done by patch test, with a reading at 6 days. A mostly female patient group had alopecia areata, totalis or universalis. General observations from the study: Donors had alopecia, so their immune response may differ from healthy people's.

TCRdb recomputed calls from the RACE reads with MiXCR, one row per CDR3 protein. The sample lists 200,000 to 300,000 distinct CDR3 sequences, approximately 8.6% seen once, with under 2.5% in the top ten. With 7 bases clipped from V and 8 bases from J, the junction kept 17 bases outside the gene matches. CDR3 size: 16 residues. Germline CDR1 SGDLS, CDR2 YYNGEE. Time point specified: pre-sensitization, week 0. Treatment indicated: therapeutic diphenylcyclopropenone sensitization with weekly scalp DPC. Phlebotomy was performed prior to application of every patch test. This clonotype was recorded a few times. As yet, its antigen is unknown.

The chain combines TRBV9 with TRBJ2-1, with 8 bases matching TRBD2. This TCR came from a woman aged 40-49 years with alopecia areata. Some clones in this sample may be carry-over from other donors' samples. The source material was whole blood, sampled in connection with sensitization to the hapten diphenylcyclopropenone (DPC). The CDR3 DNA follows: TGTGCCAGCCCCCTGCGGGAGGTCCTTCTGGGTCATGAGCAGTTCTTC. Protein: CASPLREVLLGHEQFF.